Listed below are T cell receptor beta chains from one sample, sequenced in a study of blood T cells in healthy people across ages. MiXCR was run by TCRdb on the 5' RACE reads, yielding one entry per CDR3 protein. This table holds 1.6 million or so distinct CDR3 sequences, about 32% found once. The material sequenced was blood. The receptors shown here come from a woman in her 30s in good health. Both conserved end residues are part of each CDR3. A D gene is named only where the DNA matches it firmly. The listing skips clone size in some rows; elsewhere it reads once, few, many or a size class.

J gene,clone size,V gene,D gene,CDR3 DNA,CDR3 protein
TRBJ2-7,.,TRBV6-5,.,TGTGCCAGCAGCCCCCGGGAGCGCTCCTACGAGCAGTACTTC,CASSPRERSYEQYF
TRBJ2-7,.,TRBV7-9,.,TGTGCCAGCAGCTTGGGTGAACAGAGGTACGAGCAGTACTTC,CASSLGEQRYEQYF
TRBJ2-7,.,TRBV2,.,TGTGCCAGCAGTGAAAAGTACAGGTACGAGCAGTACTTC,CASSEKYRYEQYF
TRBJ2-1,.,TRBV10-1,TRBD2,TGCGCCAGCAGCCCCGTGCCGGGGGGTAGTTACAATGAGCAGTTCTTC,CASSPVPGGSYNEQFF
TRBJ2-3,few,TRBV4-1,.,TGCGCCAGCAGCCCTCTAGGGGGGCTGAGCACAGATACGCAGTATTTT,CASSPLGGLSTDTQYF
TRBJ2-3,.,TRBV5-1,TRBD1,TGCGCCAGCAAAGACAGGGGAAGGAGCACAGATACGCAGTATTTT,CASKDRGRSTDTQYF
TRBJ2-1,few,TRBV20-1,TRBD2,TGCAGTGCTAGGCCGGGACTAGGCCGATACAATGAGCAGTTCTTC,CSARPGLGRYNEQFF
TRBJ2-1,few,TRBV20-1,.,TGCAGTGCTAGCGGCGGGGACTCCTACAATGAGCAGTTCTTC,CSASGGDSYNEQFF
TRBJ2-2,.,TRBV4-1,.,TGCGCCAGCAGCCATGGTGAATTGTCCGGGGAGCTGTTTTTT,CASSHGELSGELFF
TRBJ1-2,.,TRBV5-6,.,TGTGCCAGCAGCGCGGGGGACGGCCCAGGCTACACCTTC,CASSAGDGPGYTF
TRBJ2-1,few,TRBV20-1,TRBD1,TGCAGTCCTAACAGGGGGACTTACAATGAGCAGTTCTTC,CSPNRGTYNEQFF
TRBJ2-6,.,TRBV28,.,TGTGCCAGCAGCCCCCTCGGGGTAGGGTTTGTAGCCAACGTCCGGACTTTC,CASSPLGVGFVANVRTF
TRBJ2-3,.,TRBV3-1,TRBD2,TGTGCCAGCAGCCAAAGATGGACTAGCGGGTATACAGATACGCAGTATTTT,CASSQRWTSGYTDTQYF
TRBJ2-1,.,TRBV24-1,TRBD1,TGTGCCACCAGCCCCGGGACAGGGGCTTACAATGAGCAGTTCTTC,CATSPGTGAYNEQFF
TRBJ2-6,.,TRBV2,.,TGTGCCAGCATTGACAATCTGAATGGGGCCAACGTCCTGACTTTC,CASIDNLNGANVLTF
TRBJ1-1,.,TRBV6-1,.,TGTGCCAGCACTCCTTATATGTACAGGCCGAACACTGAAGCTTTCTTT,CASTPYMYRPNTEAFF
TRBJ2-1,.,TRBV7-9,.,TGTGCCAGCAGCCAATGGACAGCCTACAATGAGCAGTTCTTC,CASSQWTAYNEQFF
TRBJ2-7,.,TRBV20-1,TRBD2,TGCAGTGCTAGAGGTCGCCTAGCGGGAGAACACGAGCAGTACTTC,CSARGRLAGEHEQYF
TRBJ1-3,.,TRBV6-1,.,TGTGCCAGCAGTGCCCACCGCTCTGGAAACACCATATATTTT,CASSAHRSGNTIYF
TRBJ1-2,.,TRBV7-9,.,TGTGCCAGCAGCACAAGGGACAACAGCTATGGCTACACCTTC,CASSTRDNSYGYTF
TRBJ2-1,.,TRBV29-1,TRBD2,TGCAGCGTTCCGAGACTAGCGCTCAATGAGCAGTTCTTC,CSVPRLALNEQFF
TRBJ2-1,.,TRBV3-1,.,TGTGCCAGCAGACCCGGGACCCCGCAGGGCAATGAGCAGTTCTTC,CASRPGTPQGNEQFF
TRBJ1-5,.,TRBV6-1,.,TGTGCCAGCAGTGAAGGTGGGGTTAGCAATCAGCCCCAGCATTTT,CASSEGGVSNQPQHF
TRBJ1-6,few,TRBV5-1,.,TGCGCCAGCAGCTTGGAGGTTGAGAGGTCACCCCTCCACTTT,CASSLEVERSPLHF
TRBJ2-7,.,TRBV20-1,TRBD2,TGCAGTGCTAGAGATACTAGCGGGAGTTTCTACGAGCAGTACTTC,CSARDTSGSFYEQYF
TRBJ1-2,.,TRBV2,.,TGTGCCAACAAAGATAAGGCCAACTATGGCTACACCTTC,CANKDKANYGYTF
TRBJ2-5,few,TRBV9,TRBD2,TGTGCCGGCAGCGCCCGCAAGGGACTAGCGGGGCAAGAGACCCAGTACTTC,CAGSARKGLAGQETQYF
TRBJ2-1,few,TRBV6-5,TRBD2,TGTGCCAGCAGTTACCCGGCTAGCGGGGGCCTCCGACAGTTCTTC,CASSYPASGGLRQFF
TRBJ1-2,few,TRBV5-1,.,TGCGCCAGCAGCCCGGCCCGGGGACGTGGCTACACCTTC,CASSPARGRGYTF
TRBJ1-6,.,TRBV27,.,TGTGCCAGCAGTTTATCCCCGGGCCTGGGATCACCCCTCCACTTT,CASSLSPGLGSPLHF
TRBJ2-7,.,TRBV4-1,.,TGCGCCAGCAGTCATTTAGGGAACGAGCAGTACTTC,CASSHLGNEQYF
TRBJ2-7,few,TRBV5-1,.,TGCGCCAGCACCACGGGACAAGGCTACGAGCAGTACTTC,CASTTGQGYEQYF
TRBJ1-6,.,TRBV27,.,TGTGCCAGCAGTTATGGTGGTCGTTCACCCCTCCACTTT,CASSYGGRSPLHF
TRBJ2-1,.,TRBV2,TRBD2,TGTGCCAGCAGACTGCTACGAGAGACTAGCGGATACAATGAGCAGTTCTTC,CASRLLRETSGYNEQFF
TRBJ1-2,.,TRBV9,.,TGTGCCAGCAGCGACAGTGCCTATGGCTACACCTTC,CASSDSAYGYTF
TRBJ2-7,.,TRBV28,.,TGTGCCAGCAGTTTGGGTATCCTGTCCTACGAGCAGTACTTC,CASSLGILSYEQYF
TRBJ2-3,many,TRBV4-1,.,TGCGCCAGCAGCCAGCAGGCCTTGACAGATACGCAGTATTTT,CASSQQALTDTQYF
TRBJ2-3,.,TRBV7-2,TRBD2,TGTGCCAGCAGTCCGAATAGCGGGAGTGGCACAGATACGCAGTATTTT,CASSPNSGSGTDTQYF
TRBJ2-5,many,TRBV29-1,.,TGCAGCGTTGAATTCCTGTTTAAAGAGACCCAGTACTTC,CSVEFLFKETQYF
TRBJ2-6,.,TRBV20-1,.,TGCAGTGCTAGAGATCAGGGGAGCTCTGGGGCCAACGTCCTGACTTTC,CSARDQGSSGANVLTF
TRBJ1-4,.,TRBV6-6,TRBD1,TGTGCCAGCAAAAAACCGGGACAGTATAATGAAAAACTGTTTTTT,CASKKPGQYNEKLFF
TRBJ2-3,.,TRBV28,TRBD2,TGTGCCAGCAGTGCCCTAGCGGGAGGCCAGAATACGCAGTATTTT,CASSALAGGQNTQYF
TRBJ1-5,.,TRBV20-1,.,TGCAGTGCTAGAATCCAAGTAGATCAGCCCCAGCATTTT,CSARIQVDQPQHF
TRBJ2-3,once,TRBV14,TRBD2,TGTGCCAGCAGCCTACCTAACCAGGCTAGCGGGGGTCTCGGTTGGAGCACAGATACGCAGTATTTT,CASSLPNQASGGLGWSTDTQYF
TRBJ2-7,.,TRBV10-3,TRBD1,TGTGCCATCAGTCCGGACAGGGGAAACGAGCAGTACTTC,CAISPDRGNEQYF
TRBJ2-1,.,TRBV29-1,.,TGCAGCGTAAGGACGGCCCGCGGGAATGAGCAGTTCTTC,CSVRTARGNEQFF
TRBJ2-1,few,TRBV27,.,TGTGCCAGCAGTTTCAGGGCGGGTCCTCGGAACGATGAGCAGTTCTTC,CASSFRAGPRNDEQFF
TRBJ1-2,.,TRBV29-1,.,TGCAGCGCAGAAAGGCGGGAGTCTGGCTACACCTTC,CSAERRESGYTF
TRBJ1-2,.,TRBV12-3/TRBV12-4,.,TGTGCCAGCAGCAGCCTCAGAGGCTTTGGCTACACCTTC,CASSSLRGFGYTF